This entry lists 27 T cell receptor beta chains sequenced from one sample in a study of post-analysis software for immune sequencing data. Study-wide results and limits: TRBV segments more frequent in patients than in controls numbered roughly 5 and included TRBV5-6, TRBV5-1 and TRBV20-1.

The antigens for these receptors are not known. Unique molecular identifiers were built into the TCR beta cDNA libraries. TCRdb ran MiXCR on the PCR reads and lists one entry per CDR3 protein. The sample has 740,000 or so distinct CDR3 sequences; roughly half are singletons. The sequencing sample was made of blood. These receptors were collected from a girl aged 10 to 17 with multiple sclerosis.

The genes are TRBV20-1 and TRBJ2-4, with D possibly TRBD2 on 6 matching bases. The better agreement between TRBJ2-7 and the DNA end casts doubt on the J call. The V gene's germline CDR1 is DFQATT and CDR2 SNEGSKA (reference sequence). The CDR3 runs to 12 residues. The CDR3 here is CSATEGGYEQYF. DNA of the CDR3: TGCAGTGCTACCGAGGGAGGCTACGAGCAGTACTTC.

The CDR3: CASSRVQGDTDTQYF. CDR3 in DNA: TGTGCCAGCTCACGCGTACAGGGGGACACAGATACGCAGTATTTT. This chain links TRBV18 with TRBJ2-3; TRBD1 aligns across 8 bases. The CDR3 totals 15 residues. The germline V gene has CDR1 KGHSH and CDR2 LQKENI. J was trimmed by 2 bases and V by 4 bases; bases with no gene match: 5.

The chain has TRBV27 and TRBJ2-7; D might be TRBD2 (5 bases). With 2 bases removed from V and 11 bases from J, the gap between germline ends came to 19 bases. Germline V lookup: CDR1 MNHEY, CDR2 SMNVEV (reference sequence). CDR3 size: 14 residues. The CDR3 sequence is CASSLRSEPTREYF. In DNA, the CDR3 is TGTGCCAGCAGTTTAAGGTCAGAACCTACGAGGGAGTACTTC.

This clonotype is a singleton in its sample. The V and J genes are TRBV5-6 and TRBJ2-2, with a tentative D call TRBD2 (6 bases). V was trimmed by 3 bases and J by 0 bases, leaving 6 bases between them. The CDR3 has 14 amino acids. Germline V gene data show CDR1 as SGHDT and CDR2 as YYEEEE. The CDR3 bases are TGTGCCAGCAGCTGGACTACGAACACCGGGGAGCTGTTTTTT. Translation: CASSWTTNTGELFF.

The CDR3 here is CSVVWRDRDNQPQHF. The CDR3 region has the DNA TGCAGCGTTGTGTGGCGGGACAGGGACAATCAGCCCCAGCATTTT. V gene TRBV29-1 combines with J gene TRBJ1-5, with 9 bases matching TRBD1. J gave up 3 bases and V 4 bases, and 7 bases lay outside the gene matches. The CDR3 extends over 15 amino acids. Germline V lookup: CDR1 SQVTM, CDR2 ANQGSEA.

V usage is TRBV18 and J usage is TRBJ2-7; the D gene could be TRBD1 or TRBD2 (5 bases each). Looked up from germline, CDR1 is KGHSH and CDR2 is LQKENI. V lost 6 bases and J 2 bases, leaving 14 bases between the germline ends. This CDR3 is built from 14 residues. The CDR3 bases are TGTGCCAGCTCTCCCAACCTGGGGGCCTACGAGCAGTACTTC. It translates to CASSPNLGAYEQYF.

The chain has TRBV5-1 and TRBJ2-3; TRBD2 matches at 9 bases. This CDR3 region has 16 residues. The germline gives CDR1 SGHRS, CDR2 YFSETQ. V dropped 0 bases and J dropped 3; count of bases not matched to a gene: 5. CDR3 sequence reads: CASSLALAGETDTQYF. The DNA of the CDR3 is TGCGCCAGCAGCTTGGCCTTAGCGGGGGAGACAGATACGCAGTATTTT.

The chain uses TRBV29-1 and TRBJ2-3; weak D call: TRBD1 (6 bases). The CDR3 runs to 13 residues. Germline V gene data show CDR1 as SQVTM and CDR2 as ANQGSEA. V lost 3 bases to trimming and J lost 1 base, with 8 bases between them. CDR3 DNA sequence: TGCAGCGTTGATCGACAGGGCACAGATACGCAGTATTTT. It codes for CSVDRQGTDTQYF.

This clonotype has more than one count but fewer than ten. The J gene is TRBJ1-1, the V gene TRBV15, with 8 bases identical to TRBD1. The CDR3 has 14 amino acids. The V and J ends lost 6 bases and 4 bases, in that order; junction bases with no gene match: 7. CDR1 is LNHNV and CDR2 is YYDKDF in the germline V gene (reference sequence). CDR3 nucleotides: TGTGCCACCAGTCTCAGGGGGCGGACCACTGAAGCTTTCTTT. Its translation: CATSLRGRTTEAFF.

The rearrangement joins TRBV29-1 to TRBJ2-2, with D hard to call. CDR3 length equals 14 residues. The germline CDR1 and CDR2 sequences are SQVTM and ANQGSEA. The V end was cut by 6 bases, the J end by 2 bases, with 13 bases between. The CDR3 spells CSVKTAGNTGELFF. CDR3 DNA sequence: TGCAGCGTCAAAACCGCTGGCAACACCGGGGAGCTGTTTTTT.

This chain connects TRBV27 to TRBJ2-3, with TRBD2 as a possible D gene (5 bases). Germline lookup yields CDR1 MNHEY and CDR2 SMNVEV (reference sequence). V lost 2 bases and J 4 bases, leaving 10 bases between the germline ends. This CDR3 is 14 amino acids long. CDR3 coding DNA: TGTGCCAGCAGTTTAGTCGCGGGCTCAGATACGCAGTATTTT. This translates into CASSLVAGSDTQYF.

This rearrangement joins TRBV15 to TRBJ2-5, with TRBD1 identical over 9 bases. Germline V gives CDR1 LNHNV, CDR2 YYDKDF (reference sequence). With V trimmed by 3 bases and J by 4 bases, 3 bases remained unmatched. CDR3 size: 14 residues. The CDR3, as DNA: TGTGCCACCAGCAGGGACAGGGGAGGAGAGACCCAGTACTTC. It translates to CATSRDRGGETQYF.

The rearrangement uses TRBV6-2 or TRBV6-3 and TRBJ1-4; D is undetermined. The CDR3 spans 12 residues. The germline V gene has CDR1 MNHEY and CDR2 SVGEGT. V dropped 7 bases and J dropped 8 bases, with 11 bases sitting between them. CDR3 nucleotides: TGTGCCAGCAACGACGTCGGGGAAAAACTGTTTTTT. Translation gives CASNDVGEKLFF.

This clonotype was seen a single time. The rearrangement links TRBV3-1 to TRBJ2-7; D possibly matches TRBD1 or TRBD2 (5 bases each). There are 17 residues in the CDR3. CDR1 is LGHDT, CDR2 YNNKEL, per germline (reference sequence). V was trimmed by 1 base and J by 7 bases, leaving 23 bases between them. The CDR3 region is CASSQAPPGRRGGEQYF. CDR3 in DNA: TGTGCCAGCAGCCAAGCCCCCCCGGGACGCCGTGGGGGTGAGCAGTACTTC.

The chain combines TRBV29-1 with TRBJ1-4; D is undetermined. Germline assignment: CDR1 SQVTM and CDR2 ANQGSEA. V lost 6 bases and J 0 bases, leaving 5 bases between the germline ends. There are 12 residues in the CDR3. The CDR3 sequence: CSVAATNEKLFF. In DNA form, the CDR3 reads TGCAGCGTGGCAGCAACTAATGAAAAACTGTTTTTT.

This chain uses TRBV7-9 with TRBJ2-3; D not certain. V lost 1 base and J lost 6, with 8 bases in between. The germline V gene encodes CDR1 SEHNR and CDR2 FQNEAQ (reference sequence). The length of the CDR3 is 13 residues. Here the CDR3 reads CASSLGLVDTQYF. The CDR3 nucleotides are TGTGCCAGCAGCTTAGGACTCGTCGATACGCAGTATTTT.

The CDR3 DNA reads TGTGCCAGCAGCCGACGGAGCTCCTACGAGCAGTACTTC. It is translated as CASSRRSSYEQYF. This chain joins TRBV7-2 and TRBJ2-7; no reliable D call. CDR1 and CDR2 (germline): SGHTA, FQGNSA. Trimming stripped 5 bases from V and 0 bases from J, with 8 bases between. There are 13 residues in the CDR3.

CDR3 sequence reads: CASSTGTGREGHQPQHF. As DNA, the CDR3 is TGTGCCAGCAGTACCGGTACCGGACGGGAGGGCCATCAGCCCCAGCATTTT. The gene calls are TRBV12-3 or TRBV12-4 and TRBJ1-5, with no clear D. Deletions cut 5 bases from V and 5 bases from J, with 22 bases between. This CDR3 spans 17 amino acids.

Only a few counts were recorded for this clonotype. As DNA, the CDR3 is TGTGCCAGCAGCCAGCAGGTCCCCCGACGACTAGCGCAGGGGGATACGCAGTATTTT. Protein: CASSQQVPRRLAQGDTQYF. The rearrangement uses TRBV7-8 and TRBJ2-3; TRBD2 aligns across 8 bases. Trimming removed 5 bases from V and 6 bases from J; junction bases left unmatched: 22. The germline CDR1 and CDR2 sequences are SGHVS and FQNEAQ. This CDR3 contains 19 residues.

In its sample, this clonotype was seen a few times. The V call is TRBV29-1, the J call TRBJ2-1; 8 nucleotides match TRBD2. After removal of 8 bases from V and 2 bases from J, the junction contained 8 bases not matched to a gene. The germline V gene has CDR1 SQVTM and CDR2 ANQGSEA. This CDR3 has 14 residues. The DNA for the CDR3 is TGCAGCTCAAGACTAGCGCCTACCTACAATGAGCAGTTCTTC. It codes for CSSRLAPTYNEQFF.

This clonotype came up a few times. The CDR3 sequence: CAISESGTGYEQYF. DNA of the CDR3: TGTGCCATCAGTGAGTCCGGGACGGGCTACGAGCAGTACTTC. The rearrangement uses TRBV10-3 and TRBJ2-7, with D possibly called TRBD1 or TRBD2 (5 bases each). Trimming left V 0 bases short and J 3 bases short, with 9 bases between. There are 14 residues in the CDR3. Germline CDR1 is ENHRY and CDR2 is SYGVKD.

This clonotype was seen more than once but under ten times. The chain combines TRBV7-9 with TRBJ2-2; 9 bases match TRBD2. Per the germline V gene, CDR1 is SEHNR and CDR2 is FQNEAQ (reference sequence). This CDR3 comprises 16 residues. Trimming took 6 bases from V and 1 from J; bases not matched to a gene: 6. CDR3 DNA: TGTGCCAGCAGTTTCCTAGCGGGGCAGAACACCGGGGAGCTGTTTTTT. Its translation is CASSFLAGQNTGELFF.

The gene calls are TRBV3-1 and TRBJ1-1; no clear D. V dropped 0 bases and J dropped 11 bases, with 16 bases sitting between them. Germline CDR1 reads LGHDT; CDR2 reads YNNKEL (reference sequence). The CDR3 runs 14 residues. In nucleotides, the CDR3 is TGTGCCAGCAGCCAAGATCTCAGGCTTTTAAACGCTTTCTTT. It codes for CASSQDLRLLNAFF.

V is TRBV7-2 and J is TRBJ2-3, with D uncertain. V dropped 5 bases and J dropped 4 bases, with 19 bases sitting between them. The CDR3 is made up of 16 amino acids. The V gene's germline CDR1 is SGHTA and CDR2 FQGNSA. CDR3 in amino acids: CASSPRLHTPSDTQYF. In DNA form, the CDR3 reads TGTGCCAGCAGCCCTCGACTCCACACACCCTCAGATACGCAGTATTTT.

The V gene is TRBV12-3 or TRBV12-4, the J gene TRBJ1-1; the D is unclear. The CDR3 is 13 amino acids. V was shortened by 5 bases and J by 3 bases, with 10 bases between the two germline ends. In nucleotides, the CDR3 is TGTGCCAGCAGTCTATCGGTCCACACTGAAGCTTTCTTT. The encoded protein is CASSLSVHTEAFF.

This clonotype was seen just once. The CDR3 bases are TGCAGTGCTAGAGATAGAAGGACTACTAGCACAGATACGCAGTATTTT. Protein sequence: CSARDRRTTSTDTQYF. The rearrangement uses TRBV20-1 and TRBJ2-3, with a tentative D call TRBD2 (6 bases). The V and J ends lost 0 bases and 0 bases respectively, with 13 bases between them. The CDR3 is 16 amino acids. CDR1 and CDR2 (germline): DFQATT, SNEGSKA (reference sequence).

CDR3 in amino acids: CASSTGLAGVSEQYF. The CDR3 coding sequence is TGCGCCAGCAGCACAGGACTAGCGGGAGTATCGGAGCAGTACTTC. The chain employs TRBV5-1 and TRBJ2-4; TRBD2 matches 13 bases. Germline V CDR1 and CDR2: SGHRS, YFSETQ. V dropped 4 bases and J dropped 13; count of bases not matched to a gene: 11. The CDR3 sequence is 15 residues long.